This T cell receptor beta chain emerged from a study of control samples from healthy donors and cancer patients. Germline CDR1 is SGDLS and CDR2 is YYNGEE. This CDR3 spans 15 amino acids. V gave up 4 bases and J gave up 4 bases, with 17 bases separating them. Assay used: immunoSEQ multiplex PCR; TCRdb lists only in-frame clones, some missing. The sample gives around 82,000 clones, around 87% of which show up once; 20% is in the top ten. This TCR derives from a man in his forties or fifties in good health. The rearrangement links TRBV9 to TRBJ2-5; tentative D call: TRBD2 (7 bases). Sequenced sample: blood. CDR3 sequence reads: CASSRYGGQGETQYF. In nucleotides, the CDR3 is TGTGCCAGCAGCCGTTACGGGGGGCAGGGAGAGACCCAGTACTTC.